These T cell receptor beta chains were read from a single sample in a study of identical twins. TCRdb passed the 5' RACE reads through MiXCR, listing each CDR3 protein once. The data hold some 730,000 distinct CDR3 sequences, with roughly 18% observed a single time. This sample also appeared in a second study, on T cells expressing NK-cell markers.

The sequenced sample consisted of PBMCs. The receptors derive from a woman under 30 in good health. Each CDR3 is given with its conserved first and last residue. D genes are given only for firm matches. Only part of the rows carry a size: once, few, many, or a class if the clone is expanded.

clone size | D gene | J gene | V gene | CDR3 DNA | CDR3 protein
few | TRBD1 | TRBJ1-1 | TRBV7-3 | TGTGCCAGCAGTACAGGGGGCCGGAACACTGAAGCTTTCTTT | CASSTGGRNTEAFF
few | . | TRBJ2-7 | TRBV12-3/TRBV12-4 | TGTGCCAGCAGAGACCTCCGGGACATGCACTACGAGCAGTACTTC | CASRDLRDMHYEQYF
few | . | TRBJ2-3 | TRBV5-1 | TGCGCCAGCCGCCGGAACGGGAGCCCAGATACGCAGTATTTT | CASRRNGSPDTQYF
. | TRBD1 | TRBJ2-7 | TRBV10-3 | TGTGCCATCATGGGGCGGACAGGGGCCGGCGAGCAGTACTTC | CAIMGRTGAGEQYF
. | TRBD2 | TRBJ2-2 | TRBV6-1 | TGTGCCAGCACCCGACTAGCGGGAGGCGCCGGGGAGCTGTTTTTT | CASTRLAGGAGELFF
few | . | TRBJ2-1 | TRBV7-3 | TGTGCCAGCAGCTTAAAAGGGCTAGCCGATGAGCAGTTCTTC | CASSLKGLADEQFF
many | TRBD2 | TRBJ2-3 | TRBV20-1 | TGCAGTGCTAGAGTGCTAGCGGGGGGCACAGATACGCAGTATTTT | CSARVLAGGTDTQYF
few | . | TRBJ1-1 | TRBV7-3 | TGTGCCAGCAGATCTACTATGAACACTGAAGCTTTCTTT | CASRSTMNTEAFF
once | TRBD2 | TRBJ2-1 | TRBV7-2 | TGTGCCAGCAGCTCCCTGGCTAGCGGGGGCGGGGAGCAGTTCTTC | CASSSLASGGGEQFF
. | . | TRBJ2-1 | TRBV20-1 | TGCAGTGCTAGGTGCATCCCATCTTACAATGAGCAGTTCTTC | CSARCIPSYNEQFF
. | . | TRBJ2-7 | TRBV29-1 | TGCAGCGTCCGACATGGTACCTCCTACGAGCAGTACTTC | CSVRHGTSYEQYF
. | TRBD1 | TRBJ2-1 | TRBV2 | TGTGCCAGCAGTACCTCCCCCGGCGCAGGGGGAAGTAAGGATGAGCAGTTCTTC | CASSTSPGAGGSKDEQFF
. | TRBD2 | TRBJ2-1 | TRBV4-3 | TGCGCCAGCAGCCAAGGATACGTAGCGGGAGTCAATGAGCAGTTCTTC | CASSQGYVAGVNEQFF
. | . | TRBJ2-7 | TRBV20-1 | TGCAGTGCCCAAGGTGCAGGTTACTACGAGCAGTACTTC | CSAQGAGYYEQYF
. | . | TRBJ2-1 | TRBV27 | TGTGCCAGCAGGGACGACTCCGTGGGCTACAATGAGCAGTTCTTC | CASRDDSVGYNEQFF
. | TRBD2 | TRBJ2-3 | TRBV6-5 | TGTGCCAGCAGTTACGTAGCGGGGGGCACAGATACGCAGTATTTT | CASSYVAGGTDTQYF
few | TRBD1 | TRBJ2-7 | TRBV9 | TGTGCCAGCAGCGTAGGACCGGGACAGGTAACCTACGAGCAGTACTTC | CASSVGPGQVTYEQYF
few | TRBD2 | TRBJ2-2 | TRBV20-1 | TGCAGTGCTAGAGACTCCGGGAGGGACACCGGGGAGCTGTTTTTT | CSARDSGRDTGELFF
many | TRBD2 | TRBJ2-1 | TRBV20-1 | TGCAGTGCTAGAGATCCACTAGCGGGATATGAGCAGTTCTTC | CSARDPLAGYEQFF
few | . | TRBJ1-4 | TRBV7-9 | TGTGCCAGTGAATCGGAAGGGCGGATCGCAAAACTGTTTTTT | CASESEGRIAKLFF
many | . | TRBJ1-1 | TRBV6-1 | TGTGCCAGCAGTCAGGGTTCCGATGGTGAAGCTTTCTTT | CASSQGSDGEAFF
. | . | TRBJ2-1 | TRBV6-2/TRBV6-3 | TGTGCCAGCACCCCAAACCGAAGCGGGGAGCAGTTCTTC | CASTPNRSGEQFF
few | TRBD1 | TRBJ1-2 | TRBV7-2 | TGTGCCAGCAGCCAGGGGGCTCGGCCTAACTATGGCTACACCTTC | CASSQGARPNYGYTF
. | . | TRBJ1-2 | TRBV10-3 | TGTGCCATCAGTGAGTCTAGGGATGGCTACACCTTC | CAISESRDGYTF